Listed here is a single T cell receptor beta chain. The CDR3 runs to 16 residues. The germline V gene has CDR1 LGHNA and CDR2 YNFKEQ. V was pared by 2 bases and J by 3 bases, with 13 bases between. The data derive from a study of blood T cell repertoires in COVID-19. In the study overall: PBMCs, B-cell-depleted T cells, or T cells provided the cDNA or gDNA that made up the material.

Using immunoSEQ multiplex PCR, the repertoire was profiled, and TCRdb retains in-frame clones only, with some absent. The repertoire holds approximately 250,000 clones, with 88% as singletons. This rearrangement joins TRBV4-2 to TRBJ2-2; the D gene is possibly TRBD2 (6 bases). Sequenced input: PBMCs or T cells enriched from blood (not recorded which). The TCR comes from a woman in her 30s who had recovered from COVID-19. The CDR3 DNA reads TGTGCCAGCAGCCAACTCGGGGGTCTTTACACCGGGGAGCTGTTTTTT. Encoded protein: CASSQLGGLYTGELFF.